One sample yielded the 15 T cell receptor beta chains listed below, sequenced in a study of blood T cell repertoires in COVID-19. Some clones are missing from TCRdb's copy, which holds only in-frame ones; the method was immunoSEQ multiplex PCR. The sample lists about 74,000 clones; approximately 91% were seen once. The source material was peripheral blood. These receptors all stem from a man aged 65 to 79 with active or convalescent COVID-19.

The rearrangement links TRBV25-1 to TRBJ2-2, with 7 bases identical to TRBD2. In germline, CDR1 is MGHDK, CDR2 SYGVNS. The V segment lost 3 bases and the J segment 3 bases; nucleotides outside the gene matches: 4. The CDR3 has 15 residues. The CDR3 nucleotides read TGTGCCAGCAGTGAGAGTAGCGGGCACACCGGGGAGCTGTTTTTT. It is translated as CASSESSGHTGELFF.

The rearrangement joins TRBV12-3 or TRBV12-4 to TRBJ1-1, with no clear D. V lost 2 bases and J 5 bases, leaving 9 bases between the germline ends. The CDR3 sequence is 13 residues long. CDR3 protein: CASSLPGRTEAFF. CDR3 bases: TGTGCCAGCAGTTTACCCGGGAGGACTGAAGCTTTCTTT.

This chain uses TRBV3-1 (or the pseudogene TRBV3-2) with TRBJ1-2; 8 positions agree with TRBD1. J lost 8 bases, V lost 3 bases, and 8 bases had no gene match. The length of the CDR3 is 14 residues. The germline gives CDR1 LGHDT, CDR2 YNNKEL (reference sequence). Here the CDR3 reads CASSHPRGQGGYTF. CDR3 bases: TGTGCCAGCAGCCATCCCAGGGGGCAAGGGGGCTACACCTTC.

As to this clone: Other DNA sequences in this sample translate to the same CDR3. The gene calls are TRBV5-1 and TRBJ2-7, with TRBD1 matching 9 bases. The V segment lost 0 bases and the J segment 1 base; nucleotides outside the gene matches: 2. Germline V gene data show CDR1 as SGHRS and CDR2 as YFSETQ. The CDR3 spans 15 residues. The CDR3 loop is CASSLGGQGSYEQYF. DNA of the CDR3: TGCGCCAGCAGCTTGGGGGGACAGGGTTCCTACGAGCAGTACTTC.

The chain links TRBV5-1 to TRBJ1-2; TRBD1 is a possible D gene (6 bases). CDR3 length equals 12 residues. Per germline, CDR1 SGHRS and CDR2 YFSETQ. V was pared by 0 bases and J by 6 bases, with 6 bases between. The CDR3, as DNA: TGCGCCAGCAGCTTGGCAGGGGATGGCTACACCTTC. It specifies CASSLAGDGYTF.

The rearrangement uses TRBV6-6 and TRBJ2-2; 7 bases line up with TRBD1. CDR1 is MNHNY and CDR2 is SVGAGI in the germline V gene (reference sequence). The CDR3 is 16 residues long. V was clipped by 4 bases and J by 6 bases; unmatched bases: 11. In DNA, the CDR3 is TGTGCCAGCAGTTCGCCGGGACAGATGATAGCCGGGGAGCTGTTTTTT. The encoded protein is CASSSPGQMIAGELFF.

V gene TRBV19 combines with J gene TRBJ1-2; perhaps TRBD1 as D (5 bases). The CDR3 has 14 amino acids. Between the trimmed V and J ends, which lost 5 bases and 4 bases, there was a span of 14 bases. Per germline, CDR1 LNHDA and CDR2 SQIVND (reference sequence). The CDR3 DNA reads as TGTGCCAGTAGTTTTCTACAGGACATCTATGGCTACACCTTC. This sequence encodes CASSFLQDIYGYTF.

This clone was seen just once. This rearrangement joins TRBV7-6 to TRBJ2-5, with D tentatively TRBD1 (5 bases). The germline V and J ends were trimmed by 6 bases and 1 base, with 12 bases remaining between them. CDR1 is SGHVS and CDR2 is FNYEAQ in the germline V gene. CDR3 length equals 14 residues. The CDR3 loop reads CASSPTDFQETQYF. The DNA of the CDR3 is TGTGCCAGCAGTCCGACAGATTTCCAAGAGACCCAGTACTTC.

The V and J genes are TRBV5-1 and TRBJ1-2; TRBD1 might be the D (5 bases). In germline, CDR1 is SGHRS, CDR2 YFSETQ. Trimming cost V 0 bases and J 2 bases, with 11 bases left between them. The CDR3 contains 15 residues. The CDR3 DNA sequence: TGCGCCAGCAGCTTGGGAGGTAGGGGAAACTATGGCTACACCTTC. As protein: CASSLGGRGNYGYTF.

V gene TRBV5-1 combines with J gene TRBJ2-7, with 8 positions matching TRBD2. CDR1 is SGHRS, CDR2 YFSETQ, per germline. After removal of 0 bases from V and 3 bases from J, the junction contained 2 bases not matched to a gene. The CDR3 has 14 amino acids. In DNA, the CDR3 is TGCGCCAGCAGCTTGGGGCGGGAGGACTACGAGCAGTACTTC. Protein sequence: CASSLGREDYEQYF.

The chain has TRBV19 and TRBJ1-2, with 8 bases identical to TRBD1. The CDR3 loop spans 14 amino acids. Germline assignment: CDR1 LNHDA and CDR2 SQIVND (reference sequence). Germline trimming cut 7 bases from V and 0 bases from J; bases unmatched to any gene: 4. The CDR3 is CASKEDRANYGYTF. The CDR3 DNA follows: TGTGCCAGTAAGGAGGACAGGGCTAACTATGGCTACACCTTC. The complete variable domain, with remaining parts taken from reference TRBV19 and TRBJ1-2, reads DGGITQSPKYLFRKEGQNVTLSCEQNLNHDAMYWYRQDPGQGLRLIYYSQIVNDFQKGDIAEGYSVSREKKESFPLTVTSAQKNPTAFYLCASKEDRANYGYTFGSGTRLTVV.

This chain connects TRBV3-1 (or the pseudogene TRBV3-2) to TRBJ2-1; D gene uncertain. The CDR3 extends over 17 amino acids. The V end lost 1 base, the J end lost 2 bases, and 15 bases lay between the germline ends. CDR1 and CDR2 (germline): LGHDT, YNNKEL (reference sequence). As DNA, the CDR3 is TGTGCCAGCAGCCAAGTCAATGCGGCAAATACCTACAATGAGCAGTTCTTC. Translating it yields CASSQVNAANTYNEQFF.

This rearrangement joins TRBV15 to TRBJ1-1, with 7 bases matching TRBD1. J gave up 5 bases and V 0 bases, and 6 bases lay outside the gene matches. CDR3 length: 15 residues. Germline V gene data show CDR1 as LNHNV and CDR2 as YYDKDF (reference sequence). The CDR3 DNA reads TGTGCCACCAGCAGAGATTACGCAGGGGGAACTGAAGCTTTCTTT. Amino acid sequence: CATSRDYAGGTEAFF.

J is TRBJ2-6 and V is TRBV6-6; D remains ambiguous. CDR1 MNHNY and CDR2 SVGAGI come from the germline V gene (reference sequence). Trimming stripped 6 bases from V and 0 bases from J, with 9 bases between. The CDR3 runs 15 residues. Here the CDR3 DNA reads TGTGCCAGCAGCGCGATTACCTCTGGGGCCAACGTCCTGACTTTC. This translates into CASSAITSGANVLTF.

The rearrangement links TRBV2 to TRBJ2-5; no reliable D call. The V end was cut by 5 bases, the J end by 4 bases, with 11 bases between. The germline gives CDR1 SNHLY, CDR2 FYNNEI. The CDR3 is made up of 13 amino acids. In DNA, the CDR3 is TGTGCCAGCAGTCTATACCTCGGAGAGACCCAGTACTTC. It is translated as CASSLYLGETQYF.